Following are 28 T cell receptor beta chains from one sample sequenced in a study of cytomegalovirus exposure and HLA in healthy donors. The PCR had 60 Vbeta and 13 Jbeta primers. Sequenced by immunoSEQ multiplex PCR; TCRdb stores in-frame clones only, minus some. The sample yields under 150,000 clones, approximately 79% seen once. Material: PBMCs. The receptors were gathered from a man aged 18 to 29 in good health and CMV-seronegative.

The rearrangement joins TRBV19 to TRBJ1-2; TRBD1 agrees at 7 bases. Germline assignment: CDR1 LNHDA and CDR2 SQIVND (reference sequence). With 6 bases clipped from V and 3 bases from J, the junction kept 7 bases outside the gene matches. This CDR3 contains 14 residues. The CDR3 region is CASRMITGDYGYTF. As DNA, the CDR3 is TGTGCCAGTAGGATGATAACAGGGGACTATGGCTACACCTTC.

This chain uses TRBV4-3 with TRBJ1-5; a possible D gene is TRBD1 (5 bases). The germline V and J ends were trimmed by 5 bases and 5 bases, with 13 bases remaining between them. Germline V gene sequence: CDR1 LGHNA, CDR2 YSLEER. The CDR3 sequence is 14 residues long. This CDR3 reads CASSAGTGDQPQHF. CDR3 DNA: TGCGCCAGCAGCGCTGGGACGGGGGATCAGCCCCAGCATTTT.

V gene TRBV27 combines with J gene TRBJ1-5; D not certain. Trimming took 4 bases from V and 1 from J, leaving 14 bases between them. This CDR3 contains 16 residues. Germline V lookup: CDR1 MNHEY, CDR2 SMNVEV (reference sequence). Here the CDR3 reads CASSSVTTPSNQPQHF. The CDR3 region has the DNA TGTGCCAGCAGTTCCGTGACTACCCCGAGCAATCAGCCCCAGCATTTT.

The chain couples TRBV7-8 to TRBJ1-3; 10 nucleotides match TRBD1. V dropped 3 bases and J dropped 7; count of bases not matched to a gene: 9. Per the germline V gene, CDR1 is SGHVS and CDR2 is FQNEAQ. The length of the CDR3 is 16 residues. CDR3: CASSFNRDRGRNTIYF. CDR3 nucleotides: TGTGCCAGCAGCTTCAACCGGGACAGGGGTCGGAACACCATATATTTT.

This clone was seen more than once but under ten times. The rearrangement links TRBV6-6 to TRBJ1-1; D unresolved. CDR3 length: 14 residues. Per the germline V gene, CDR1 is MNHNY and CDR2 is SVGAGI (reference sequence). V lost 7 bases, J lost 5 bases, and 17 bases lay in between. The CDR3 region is CASTLRERRTEAFF. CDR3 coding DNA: TGTGCCAGCACCTTGAGGGAGCGGCGGACTGAAGCTTTCTTT.

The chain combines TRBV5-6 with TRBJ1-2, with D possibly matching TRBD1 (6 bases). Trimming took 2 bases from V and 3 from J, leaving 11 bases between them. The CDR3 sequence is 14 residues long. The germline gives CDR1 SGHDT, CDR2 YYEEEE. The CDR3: CASSFSDRDYGYTF. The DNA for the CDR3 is TGTGCCAGCAGCTTCTCGGACAGAGACTATGGCTACACCTTC.

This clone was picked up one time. The CDR3 nucleotides read TGTGCCAGTAGTATTCTAGCGGGGGGGCTGGAGACCCAGTACTTC. It encodes CASSILAGGLETQYF. The rearrangement joins TRBV19 to TRBJ2-5; the match to TRBD2 covers 12 bases. This CDR3 contains 15 residues. The germline CDR1 and CDR2 sequences are LNHDA and SQIVND (reference sequence). The V and J ends lost 3 bases and 5 bases, in that order; junction bases with no gene match: 4. Complete variable domain (other parts from reference TRBV19 and TRBJ2-5): DGGITQSPKYLFRKEGQNVTLSCEQNLNHDAMYWYRQDPGQGLRLIYYSQIVNDFQKGDIAEGYSVSREKKESFPLTVTSAQKNPTAFYLCASSILAGGLETQYFGPGTRLLVL.

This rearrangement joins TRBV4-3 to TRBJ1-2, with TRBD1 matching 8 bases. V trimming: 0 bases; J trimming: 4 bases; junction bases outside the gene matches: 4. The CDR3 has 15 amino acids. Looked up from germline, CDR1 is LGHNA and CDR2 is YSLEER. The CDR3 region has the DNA TGCGCCAGCAGCCAAGATCTGGGGACAGGCTATGGCTACACCTTC. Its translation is CASSQDLGTGYGYTF.

The CDR3 DNA sequence: TGTGCCAGCAGCTCCCAGGGGGCGCGGGAGACCCAGTACTTC. This encodes CASSSQGARETQYF. This rearrangement joins TRBV7-8 to TRBJ2-5, with 8 bases that match TRBD1. Germline assignment: CDR1 SGHVS and CDR2 FQNEAQ. The CDR3 is made up of 14 amino acids. Germline trimming cut 4 bases from V and 5 bases from J; bases unmatched to any gene: 6.

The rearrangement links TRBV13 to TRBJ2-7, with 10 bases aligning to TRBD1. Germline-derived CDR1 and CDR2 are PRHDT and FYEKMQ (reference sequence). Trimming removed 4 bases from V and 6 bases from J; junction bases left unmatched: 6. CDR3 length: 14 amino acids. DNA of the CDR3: TGTGCCAGCAGCTACGGGACAGGGGCGGCCGAGCAGTACTTC. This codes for CASSYGTGAAEQYF.

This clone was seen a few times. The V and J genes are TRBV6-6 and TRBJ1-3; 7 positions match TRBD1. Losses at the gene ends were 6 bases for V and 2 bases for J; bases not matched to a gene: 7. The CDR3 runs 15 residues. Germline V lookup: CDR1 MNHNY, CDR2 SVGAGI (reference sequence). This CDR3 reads CASRRLGTAGNTIYF. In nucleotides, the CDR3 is TGTGCCAGCAGGAGACTCGGGACAGCTGGAAACACCATATATTTT.

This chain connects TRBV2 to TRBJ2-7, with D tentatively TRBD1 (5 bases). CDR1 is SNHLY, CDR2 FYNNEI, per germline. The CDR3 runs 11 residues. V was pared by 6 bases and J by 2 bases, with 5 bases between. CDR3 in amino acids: CASRQAYEQYF. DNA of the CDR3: TGTGCCAGCAGACAGGCCTACGAGCAGTACTTC.

CDR3 protein: CASTTGGLSRWTNEKLFF. CDR3 nucleotides: TGTGCCAGTACCACCGGGGGACTATCGAGGTGGACTAATGAAAAACTGTTTTTT. The chain recombines TRBV19 with TRBJ1-4; D possibly corresponds to TRBD1 (5 bases). This CDR3 has 18 amino acids. The ends were cut back, 7 bases at V and 2 bases at J, with 23 bases in the middle. Germline V gene data show CDR1 as LNHDA and CDR2 as SQIVND (reference sequence).

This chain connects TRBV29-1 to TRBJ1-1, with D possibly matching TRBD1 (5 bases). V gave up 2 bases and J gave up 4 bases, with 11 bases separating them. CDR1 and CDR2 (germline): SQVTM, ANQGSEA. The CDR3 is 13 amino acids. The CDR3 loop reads CSVEQGMSTEAFF. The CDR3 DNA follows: TGCAGCGTTGAACAGGGTATGAGCACTGAAGCTTTCTTT. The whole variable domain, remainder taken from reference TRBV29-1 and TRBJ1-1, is SAVISQKPSRDICQRGTSLTIQCQVDSQVTMMFWYRQQPGQSLTLIATANQGSEATYESGFVIDKFPISRPNLTFSTLTVSNMSPEDSSIYLCSVEQGMSTEAFFGQGTRLTVV.

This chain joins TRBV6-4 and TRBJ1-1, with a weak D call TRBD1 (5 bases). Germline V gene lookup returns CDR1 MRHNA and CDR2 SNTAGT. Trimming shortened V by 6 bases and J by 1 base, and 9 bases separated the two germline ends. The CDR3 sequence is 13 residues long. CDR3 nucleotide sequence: TGTGCCAGCAGAGAACAGGAGAACACTGAAGCTTTCTTT. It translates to CASREQENTEAFF.

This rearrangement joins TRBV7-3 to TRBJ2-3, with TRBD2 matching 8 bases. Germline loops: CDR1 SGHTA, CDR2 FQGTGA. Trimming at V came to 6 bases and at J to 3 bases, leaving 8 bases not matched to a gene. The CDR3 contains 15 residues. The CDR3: CASSLGGAGTDTQYF. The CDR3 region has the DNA TGTGCCAGCAGTCTCGGGGGGGCCGGGACAGATACGCAGTATTTT.

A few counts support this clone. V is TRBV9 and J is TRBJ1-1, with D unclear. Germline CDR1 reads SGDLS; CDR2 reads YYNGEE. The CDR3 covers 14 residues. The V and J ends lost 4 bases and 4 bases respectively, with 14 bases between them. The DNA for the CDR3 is TGTGCCAGCAGCACACACGAGGGTGCCACTGAAGCTTTCTTT. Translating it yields CASSTHEGATEAFF. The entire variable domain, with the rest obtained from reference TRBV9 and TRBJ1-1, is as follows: DSGVTQTPKHLITATGQRVTLRCSPRSGDLSVYWYQQSLDQGLQFLIQYYNGEERAKGNILERFSAQQFPDLHSELNLSSLELGDSALYFCASSTHEGATEAFFGQGTRLTVV.

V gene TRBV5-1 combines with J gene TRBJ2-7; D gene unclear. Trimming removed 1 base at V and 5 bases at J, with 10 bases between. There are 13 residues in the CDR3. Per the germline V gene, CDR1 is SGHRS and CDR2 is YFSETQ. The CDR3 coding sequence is TGCGCCAGCAGCTTGATCGCCGAGCACGAGCAGTACTTC. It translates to CASSLIAEHEQYF.

For the CDR3, the DNA is TGTGCCAGCAGCCCCGCGGGAGCTAACTATGGCTACACCTTC. Protein: CASSPAGANYGYTF. The chain employs TRBV6-1 and TRBJ1-2; D not resolved. The V gene's germline CDR1 is MNHNS and CDR2 SASEGT. The V end lost 6 bases, the J end lost 0 bases, and 11 bases lay between the germline ends. There are 14 residues in the CDR3.

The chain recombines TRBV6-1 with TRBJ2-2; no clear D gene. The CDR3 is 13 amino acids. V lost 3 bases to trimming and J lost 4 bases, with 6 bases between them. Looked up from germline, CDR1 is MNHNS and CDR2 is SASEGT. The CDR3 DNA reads TGTGCCAGCAGTGACCTAACCACCGGGGAGCTGTTTTTT. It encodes CASSDLTTGELFF.

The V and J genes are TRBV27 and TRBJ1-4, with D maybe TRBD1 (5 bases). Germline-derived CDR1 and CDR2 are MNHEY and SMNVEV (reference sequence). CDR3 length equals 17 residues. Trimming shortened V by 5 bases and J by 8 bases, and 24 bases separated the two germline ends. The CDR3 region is CASSPTGLMGSAEKLFF. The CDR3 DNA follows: TGTGCCAGCAGTCCTACAGGATTAATGGGAAGCGCGGAAAAACTGTTTTTT.

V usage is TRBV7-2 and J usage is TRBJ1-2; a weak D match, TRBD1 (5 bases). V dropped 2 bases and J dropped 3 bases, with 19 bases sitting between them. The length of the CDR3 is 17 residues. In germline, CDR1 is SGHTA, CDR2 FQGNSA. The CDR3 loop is CASSLRSFAGLDYGYTF. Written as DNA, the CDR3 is TGTGCCAGCAGCTTAAGATCTTTCGCAGGGTTGGACTATGGCTACACCTTC.

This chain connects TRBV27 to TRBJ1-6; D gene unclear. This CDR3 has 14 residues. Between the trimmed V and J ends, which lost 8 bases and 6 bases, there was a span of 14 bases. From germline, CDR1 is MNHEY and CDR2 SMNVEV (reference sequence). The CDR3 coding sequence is TGTGCCAGCCGCTTGAGGGAGAGTAATTCACCCCTCCACTTT. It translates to CASRLRESNSPLHF.

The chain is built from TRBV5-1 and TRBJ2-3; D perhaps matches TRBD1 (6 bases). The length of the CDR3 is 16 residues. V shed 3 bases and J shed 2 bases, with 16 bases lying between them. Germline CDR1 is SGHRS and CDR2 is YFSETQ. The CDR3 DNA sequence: TGCGCCAGCAGCTCCGCTCAGGGGCCCTACACAGATACGCAGTATTTT. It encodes CASSSAQGPYTDTQYF.

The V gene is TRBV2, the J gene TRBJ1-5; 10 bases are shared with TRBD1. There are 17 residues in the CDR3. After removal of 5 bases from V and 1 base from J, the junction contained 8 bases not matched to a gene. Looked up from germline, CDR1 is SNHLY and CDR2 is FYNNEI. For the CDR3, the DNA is TGTGCCAGCAGTACGGGACAGGGGTTGAACAGCAATCAGCCCCAGCATTTT. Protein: CASSTGQGLNSNQPQHF.

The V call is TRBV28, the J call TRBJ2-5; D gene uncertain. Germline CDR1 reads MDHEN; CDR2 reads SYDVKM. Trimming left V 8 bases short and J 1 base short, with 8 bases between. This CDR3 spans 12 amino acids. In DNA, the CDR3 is TGTGCCAGCTCCGGTCCCCAAGAGACCCAGTACTTC. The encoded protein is CASSGPQETQYF.

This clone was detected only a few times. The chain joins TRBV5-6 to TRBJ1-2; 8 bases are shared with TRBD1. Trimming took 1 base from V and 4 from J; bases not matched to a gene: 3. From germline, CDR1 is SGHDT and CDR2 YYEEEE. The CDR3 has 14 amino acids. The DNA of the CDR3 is TGTGCCAGCAGCTTGATGGGACAGGTCTATGGCTACACCTTC. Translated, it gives CASSLMGQVYGYTF.

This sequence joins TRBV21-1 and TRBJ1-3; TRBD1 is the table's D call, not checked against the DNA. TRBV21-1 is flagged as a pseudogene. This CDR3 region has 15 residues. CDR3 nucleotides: TGTGCCAGCAGCAGACAGGGGGCTCAAGGAAACACCATATATTTT. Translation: CASSRQGAQGNTIYF.